The clone carrying this T cell receptor (beta chain) was counted many times. These data originate in a study of T cells after yellow fever vaccination. The 5'RACE template-switching step produced TCR cDNA and added a universal primer site and UMIs. TCRdb called the 5' RACE reads again in MiXCR, with one record for every CDR3 protein. This repertoire shows roughly 85,000 distinct CDR3 sequences, 13% found once; its top ten account for 20% to 25%. V was clipped by 4 bases and J by 7 bases, with 8 bases between them. The CDR3 has 12 residues. Germline CDR1 is LNHNV and CDR2 is YYDKDF (reference sequence).

V is TRBV15 and J is TRBJ2-1; tentatively, D is TRBD1 or TRBD2 (6 bases each). Sequences were derived from CD8+ T cells not binding an NS4B(214-222) dextramer, sorted from PBMCs, sampled roughly 20 days after the first yellow fever vaccination. The clonotype was recovered from a man aged 18 to 35 who received the YFV17D yellow fever vaccine. The CDR3 loop reads CATSTGANEQFF. DNA of the CDR3: TGTGCCACCAGCACGGGGGCTAATGAGCAGTTCTTC.